Listed here are 2 T cell receptor beta chains from one sample, sequenced in a study of PD-1 blockade in classical Hodgkin lymphoma. Every single patient, without exception, relapsed after autologous stem cell transplantation, and brentuximab vedotin exposure varied. TCRdb keeps only in-frame clones here, not all; method: immunoSEQ multiplex PCR. The table lists 50,000 or so clones, 75% to 95% of them singletons. Sequencing used peripheral blood mononuclear cells (PBMCs), obtained before the second cycle of nivolumab. The receptors derive from a human donor with classical Hodgkin lymphoma.

The genes are TRBV7-9 and TRBJ2-7, with D perhaps TRBD2 (6 bases). Trimming cost V 4 bases and J 5 bases, with 12 bases left between them. This CDR3 has 13 amino acids. The germline gives CDR1 SEHNR, CDR2 FQNEAQ (reference sequence). CDR3 DNA: TGTGCCAGCAGCTCTATATGGGGGGACGAGCAGTACTTC. Its protein product is CASSSIWGDEQYF. Based on the CDR3 plus reference TRBV7-9 and TRBJ2-7, the full variable domain is DTGVSQNPRHKITKRGQNVTFRCDPISEHNRLYWYRQTLGQGPEFLTYFQNEAQLEKSRLLSDRFSAERPKGSFSTLEIQRTEQGDSAMYLCASSSIWGDEQYFGPGTRLTVT.

The CDR3 DNA follows: TGTGCCACCAGCAGAGACGGAAATTGGGGAACCGGGGAGCTGTTTTTT. Encoded protein: CATSRDGNWGTGELFF. The chain couples TRBV15 to TRBJ2-2; D gene uncertain. There are 16 residues in the CDR3. The germline V gene has CDR1 LNHNV and CDR2 YYDKDF (reference sequence). V lost 0 bases and J 5 bases, leaving 13 bases between the germline ends.